This T cell receptor beta chain is from a study of blood T cell repertoires in COVID-19. Study overall: The samples span acute and convalescent COVID-19 from the United States, Italy and Spain. PBMCs, B-cell-depleted T cells, or T cells were the source of the cDNA or gDNA that made up the material.

CDR3 size: 16 residues. Trimming at V came to 3 bases and at J to 5 bases, leaving 6 bases not matched to a gene. The germline V gene has CDR1 SGHDT and CDR2 YYEEEE. In the authors' workflow: Amplification from reference gene primers served as the basis for estimated nucleated cell counts. Only in-frame clones appear in the TCRdb table, and some are missing; sequencing was by immunoSEQ multiplex PCR. Clone size and V and J calls were adopted from that table, with D and trimming inferred from the DNA. The sample has about 200,000 clones, 80% to 90% seen once. Sequencing input: peripheral blood. This clonotype originated in a woman aged 70-85 years with acute or convalescent COVID-19. The V gene is TRBV5-6, the J gene TRBJ2-1, with 12 bases aligning to TRBD2. The chain's CDR3 is CASSWPGLAGNNEQFF. For the CDR3, the DNA is TGTGCCAGCAGCTGGCCCGGACTAGCGGGAAACAATGAGCAGTTCTTC.